This TCR beta chain was sequenced in a study of monozygotic twins with inflammatory bowel disease. No DNA is given; TCRdb re-called the 5' RACE reads and lists each CDR3 protein once. Its table records roughly 170,000 distinct CDR3 sequences. This CDR3 contains 13 residues. Germline loops: CDR1 WSHSY, CDR2 SAAADI. The material sequenced was blood. The sequence was obtained from a human donor with ulcerative colitis or Crohn's disease, or a healthy co-twin of an affected twin (not recorded which). The chain couples TRBV10-2 to TRBJ2-7. The CDR3: CASKGDSSYEQYF.